The T cell receptor beta chain described here comes from a study of cytomegalovirus exposure and HLA in healthy donors. Study-level results: The authors listed 164 TCR beta chains as cytomegalovirus-associated. Under in vitro conditions, three CMV-associated chains were confirmed as specific for CMV antigens. According to a later analysis, TCR clusters from the first cohort tended to co-occur in the 100 to 150 validation repertoires.

Per the germline V gene, CDR1 is GTSNPN and CDR2 is SVGIG (reference sequence). This CDR3 region has 12 residues. Using immunoSEQ multiplex PCR, the repertoire was profiled, and TCRdb retains in-frame clones only, with some absent. The table includes about 73,000 clones, 85% to 95% detected once. On this clone: Its antigen remains unidentified.

The J gene is TRBJ2-2, the V gene TRBV30; 7 bases map to TRBD1. The sample was PBMCs. The TCR sequence derives from a young man in good health and CMV-seronegative. Written as DNA, the CDR3 is TGTGCACGGGACAGTTACACCGGGGAGCTGTTTTTT. It encodes CARDSYTGELFF.